This T cell receptor beta chain was profiled in a study of graft-versus-host responses after intestinal transplantation. About the study: Following induction with anti-thymocyte globulin, all recipients were given tacrolimus and steroids for about three years.

Per the germline V gene, CDR1 is KGHSH and CDR2 is LQKENI. With 6 bases clipped from V and 4 bases from J, the junction kept 7 bases outside the gene matches. The CDR3 is 14 amino acids. Study-wide results and limits: Detected in recipient marrow were GvH clones, some of which were first observed in ileum or blood. Circulating GvH clones peaking coincided with falling HvG clones soon after transplant.

The protocol was immunoSEQ multiplex PCR, while the TCRdb copy is restricted to in-frame clones and leaves out a portion. Found here are 25,000 or so clones, over 80% of them singletons; the top ten hold roughly 0.65%. For this clone: The antigen remains undetermined.

Specimen: unstimulated CD4+ T cells sorted from spleen or lymph node cells, collected before intestinal transplant. This TCR was recovered from a human donor who received an intestinal transplant. The chain carries TRBV18 and TRBJ2-7; 9 bases line up with TRBD2. DNA for the CDR3: TGTGCCAGCTCCCGCGGGGGGGCTGGGTACGAGCAGTACTTC. Residues: CASSRGGAGYEQYF.